The present entry profiles one T cell receptor beta chain with its context. The sample comes from a study of control samples from healthy donors and cancer patients. The CDR3 is 15 residues long. Trimming took 0 bases from V and 4 from J, leaving 13 bases between them. The germline V gene encodes CDR1 SGHNT and CDR2 YYREEE (reference sequence). Here immunoSEQ multiplex PCR was the method, and the copy in TCRdb shows in-frame clones only, minus some. Seen here are around 13,000 clones, about 75% observed once, and the top ten hold roughly 7.9%. Specimen: formalin-fixed, paraffin-embedded tissue. The gene calls are TRBV5-4 and TRBJ1-1, with TRBD1 as a possible D gene (5 bases). This TCR was sampled from a male donor with melanoma. In nucleotides, the CDR3 is TGTGCCAGCAGCTTGGGCACGACGGGGGGCACTGAAGCTTTCTTT. Encoded protein: CASSLGTTGGTEAFF. Combining the CDR3 with reference TRBV5-4 and TRBJ1-1 gives the whole variable domain ETGVTQSPTHLIKTRGQQVTLRCSSQSGHNTVSWYQQALGQGPQFIFQYYREEENGRGNFPPRFSGLQFPNYSSELNVNALELDDSALYLCASSLGTTGGTEAFFGQGTRLTVV.